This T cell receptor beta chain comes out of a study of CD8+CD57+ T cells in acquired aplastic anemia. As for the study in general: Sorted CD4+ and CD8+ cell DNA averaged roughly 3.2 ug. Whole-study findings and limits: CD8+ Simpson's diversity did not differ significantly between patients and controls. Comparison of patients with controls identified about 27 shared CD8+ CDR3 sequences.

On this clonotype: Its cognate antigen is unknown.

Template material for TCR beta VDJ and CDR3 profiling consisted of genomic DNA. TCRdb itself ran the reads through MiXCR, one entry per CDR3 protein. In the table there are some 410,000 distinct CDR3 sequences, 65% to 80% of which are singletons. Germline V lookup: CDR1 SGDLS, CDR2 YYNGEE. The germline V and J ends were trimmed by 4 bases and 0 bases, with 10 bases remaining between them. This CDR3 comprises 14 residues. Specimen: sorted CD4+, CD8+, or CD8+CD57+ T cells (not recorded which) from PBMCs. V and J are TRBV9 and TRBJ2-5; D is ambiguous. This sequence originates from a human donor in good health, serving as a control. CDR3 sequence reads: CASSPRSYQETQYF. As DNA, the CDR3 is TGTGCCAGCAGCCCTCGCTCGTACCAAGAGACCCAGTACTTC.